The rows below give T cell receptor beta chains drawn from one sample of a study of patients and donors after allogeneic stem cell transplantation. A single record per CDR3 protein comes from TCRdb applying MiXCR to the RT-PCR reads. The sample shows 920,000 or so distinct CDR3 sequences, roughly 18% of them seen only once. The sequencing sample was made of blood, either unsorted or a sorted T cell fraction (not recorded which). Receptors were obtained from a human donor who was either an allogeneic HSCT recipient or a stem cell or donor lymphocyte infusion donor (not recorded which). It is not recorded whose cells these are; they may come from a transplant donor. Both conserved end residues are part of each CDR3. Each record gives: clone size, J gene, D gene, V gene, CDR3 DNA, CDR3 protein. A D gene is named only where the DNA matches it firmly. Some rows have no size entry. The others give once, few or many, or a class for an expanded clone.

clone size: few; J gene: TRBJ2-3; D gene: NA; V gene: TRBV5-1; CDR3 DNA: TGCGCCAGCAGCTTGTACACCCATTCTAGCACAGATACGCAGTATTTT; CDR3 protein: CASSLYTHSSTDTQYF
clone size: NA; J gene: TRBJ2-1; D gene: NA; V gene: TRBV29-1; CDR3 DNA: TGCAGCGGGGGGCAGGGTGGGAATGAGCAGTTCTTC; CDR3 protein: CSGGQGGNEQFF
clone size: NA; J gene: TRBJ2-5; D gene: NA; V gene: TRBV12-3/TRBV12-4; CDR3 DNA: TGTGCCAGCAGGACAGACGGGGCGGGACAAGAGACCCAGTACTTC; CDR3 protein: CASRTDGAGQETQYF
clone size: NA; J gene: TRBJ1-1; D gene: NA; V gene: TRBV7-2; CDR3 DNA: TGTGCCAGCAGCTTAGAGGCCAGGGGAAAGAACACTGAAGCTTTCTTT; CDR3 protein: CASSLEARGKNTEAFF
clone size: NA; J gene: TRBJ1-2; D gene: NA; V gene: TRBV28; CDR3 DNA: TGTGCCAGCACCCTTAAAAGACCCACACATGGCTACACCTTC; CDR3 protein: CASTLKRPTHGYTF
clone size: NA; J gene: TRBJ1-1; D gene: TRBD1; V gene: TRBV24-1; CDR3 DNA: TGTGCCACCAGTGGATTCGGGACAGAGAACACTGAAGCTTTCTTT; CDR3 protein: CATSGFGTENTEAFF
clone size: NA; J gene: TRBJ2-7; D gene: NA; V gene: TRBV12-3/TRBV12-4; CDR3 DNA: TGTGCCAGCAGCGCCGCGGGGCCCACCTACGAGCAGTACTTC; CDR3 protein: CASSAAGPTYEQYF
clone size: NA; J gene: TRBJ1-2; D gene: NA; V gene: TRBV30; CDR3 DNA: TGTGCCTGGAGTGAAATGGACACTACTAACTATGGCTACACCTTC; CDR3 protein: CAWSEMDTTNYGYTF
clone size: few; J gene: TRBJ2-4; D gene: NA; V gene: TRBV6-1; CDR3 DNA: TGTGCCACCAACAGGAGAATAGCCAAAAACATTCAGTACTTC; CDR3 protein: CATNRRIAKNIQYF
clone size: few; J gene: TRBJ2-3; D gene: NA; V gene: TRBV20-1; CDR3 DNA: TGCAGTGCCATCGGGACGGCTTCTTTCACAGATACGCAGTATTTT; CDR3 protein: CSAIGTASFTDTQYF
clone size: few; J gene: TRBJ2-3; D gene: NA; V gene: TRBV6-1; CDR3 DNA: TGTGCCAGCGCCGGGGATCACACGGATACGCAGTATTTT; CDR3 protein: CASAGDHTDTQYF
clone size: few; J gene: TRBJ1-1; D gene: NA; V gene: TRBV28; CDR3 DNA: TGTGCCAGCAGTCCCCGACGGCTGAACACTGAAGCTTTCTTT; CDR3 protein: CASSPRRLNTEAFF
clone size: few; J gene: TRBJ2-7; D gene: NA; V gene: TRBV20-1; CDR3 DNA: TGCAGTGCTAGGGGGGCTAGTTCGCTGTACTTC; CDR3 protein: CSARGASSLYF
clone size: NA; J gene: TRBJ2-3; D gene: TRBD1; V gene: TRBV5-1; CDR3 DNA: TGCGCCAGCAGCTCCGGGACAGGGGGCCTCATTCAGGGCAACAAACAGTATTTT; CDR3 protein: CASSSGTGGLIQGNKQYF
clone size: few; J gene: TRBJ1-2; D gene: NA; V gene: TRBV28; CDR3 DNA: TGTGCCAGCAGTTTCTACAGAGTGTATGGCTACACCTTC; CDR3 protein: CASSFYRVYGYTF
clone size: few; J gene: TRBJ2-7; D gene: NA; V gene: TRBV12-3/TRBV12-4; CDR3 DNA: TGTGCCAGCAGTTTATATAAGGGCTACGAGCAGTACTTC; CDR3 protein: CASSLYKGYEQYF
clone size: NA; J gene: TRBJ1-2; D gene: NA; V gene: TRBV3-1; CDR3 DNA: TGTGCCAGCAGCCCCCAAACGTCTTCACTTAACTATGGCTACACCTTC; CDR3 protein: CASSPQTSSLNYGYTF
clone size: many; J gene: TRBJ1-1; D gene: NA; V gene: TRBV5-1; CDR3 DNA: TGCGCCAGCAGCTTGGGACATGAGAACACTGAAGCTTTCTTT; CDR3 protein: CASSLGHENTEAFF
clone size: many; J gene: TRBJ1-2; D gene: TRBD1; V gene: TRBV12-3/TRBV12-4; CDR3 DNA: TGTGCCAGCAGCAAAGGACAGGGAGAAAACTATGGCTACACCTTC; CDR3 protein: CASSKGQGENYGYTF
clone size: NA; J gene: TRBJ2-1; D gene: NA; V gene: TRBV20-1; CDR3 DNA: TGCAGTGCTAGAACCCGGGAGAGATACAATGAGCAGTTCTTC; CDR3 protein: CSARTRERYNEQFF
clone size: NA; J gene: TRBJ2-1; D gene: TRBD1; V gene: TRBV19; CDR3 DNA: TGTGCCAGTAGTATGAGGGCTAACAGGGGGCCGATTAGCTGGCAGTTCTTC; CDR3 protein: CASSMRANRGPISWQFF
clone size: NA; J gene: TRBJ2-1; D gene: NA; V gene: TRBV7-2; CDR3 DNA: TGTGCCAGCAGCCGAGGACAAGCTGGCTGGGCGTCTGAGCAGTTCTTC; CDR3 protein: CASSRGQAGWASEQFF
clone size: NA; J gene: TRBJ2-1; D gene: NA; V gene: TRBV6-2/TRBV6-3; CDR3 DNA: TGTGCCAGCACCCGGTTCGGGGCGGATGAGCAGTTCTTC; CDR3 protein: CASTRFGADEQFF
clone size: once; J gene: TRBJ1-1; D gene: NA; V gene: TRBV5-1; CDR3 DNA: TGCGCCAGCAGCTCCCGAACGGACAACAGAGGAGCTTTCTTT; CDR3 protein: CASSSRTDNRGAFF
clone size: NA; J gene: TRBJ1-1; D gene: NA; V gene: TRBV24-1; CDR3 DNA: TGTGCCACCAGTGGGGCTATGAACACTGAAGCTTTCTTT; CDR3 protein: CATSGAMNTEAFF
clone size: few; J gene: TRBJ1-6; D gene: NA; V gene: TRBV12-3/TRBV12-4; CDR3 DNA: TGTGCCAGCAGTTTCGGGAGGGATTCACCCCTCCACTTT; CDR3 protein: CASSFGRDSPLHF
clone size: few; J gene: TRBJ2-7; D gene: NA; V gene: TRBV11-2; CDR3 DNA: TGTGCCAGCAGCTTAGGTGGCGGACGTAGCTCCTACGAGCAGTACTTC; CDR3 protein: CASSLGGGRSSYEQYF
clone size: NA; J gene: TRBJ2-3; D gene: TRBD2; V gene: TRBV6-1; CDR3 DNA: TGTGCCAGCAATCCTAGCGGGGGGCAGGGAGATACGCAGTATTTT; CDR3 protein: CASNPSGGQGDTQYF
clone size: NA; J gene: TRBJ2-7; D gene: NA; V gene: TRBV20-1; CDR3 DNA: TGCAGTGCTAGAGGTTCTACCCGGGATATCTACGAGCAGTACTTC; CDR3 protein: CSARGSTRDIYEQYF
clone size: few; J gene: TRBJ2-5; D gene: TRBD2; V gene: TRBV2; CDR3 DNA: TGTGCCAGCAGTGAACTGGGACTAGCGGGGGAAGAGACCCAGTACTTC; CDR3 protein: CASSELGLAGEETQYF
clone size: NA; J gene: TRBJ2-1; D gene: TRBD1; V gene: TRBV6-1; CDR3 DNA: TGTGCCAGCAGGACGTTCGGGACAGAGTACAATGAGCAGTTCTTC; CDR3 protein: CASRTFGTEYNEQFF
clone size: few; J gene: TRBJ2-5; D gene: NA; V gene: TRBV5-1; CDR3 DNA: TGCGCCAGCAGCTCCCGAAACGCTGAATACCAAGAGACCCAGTACTTC; CDR3 protein: CASSSRNAEYQETQYF
clone size: NA; J gene: TRBJ2-1; D gene: NA; V gene: TRBV7-3; CDR3 DNA: TGTGCCAGCAGCTTAATGGGACCCCAGAGCTCCTACAATGAGCAGTTCTTC; CDR3 protein: CASSLMGPQSSYNEQFF
clone size: few; J gene: TRBJ2-7; D gene: NA; V gene: TRBV7-2; CDR3 DNA: TGTGCCAGCTCAGACAGACACTACGAGCAGTACTTC; CDR3 protein: CASSDRHYEQYF
clone size: NA; J gene: TRBJ1-4; D gene: NA; V gene: TRBV25-1; CDR3 DNA: TGTGCCAGCCTAGGAACAACTAATGAAAAACTGTTTTTT; CDR3 protein: CASLGTTNEKLFF
clone size: NA; J gene: TRBJ1-1; D gene: NA; V gene: TRBV3-1; CDR3 DNA: TGTGCCAGCAGCCAAGGGGGCGGATCCATGAACACTGAAGCTTTCTTT; CDR3 protein: CASSQGGGSMNTEAFF
clone size: NA; J gene: TRBJ1-4; D gene: NA; V gene: TRBV11-2; CDR3 DNA: TGTGCCAGCAGCCGCCGCCAAGAAAAACTGTTTTTT; CDR3 protein: CASSRRQEKLFF